This T cell receptor beta chain originates from a study of T cell responses to AZD1222 COVID-19 vaccine. General study results and limits: Clonal diversity was possibly underestimated, and white British individuals and females predominated among donors. Spike-spanning, vaccine-associated CD4 TCRs were dominant at 160-218 and 743-854. Per reports, nearly half of all spike-specific TCRs target regions that are unmutated in variants. Seropositive at baseline were only a handful of AZD1222 recipients.

The CDR3 sequence is 12 residues long. The germline gives CDR1 KGHSH, CDR2 LQKENI. The V gene end was trimmed by 5 bases and the J gene end by 3 bases; junction bases not matched to a gene: 1. On this clone: Its specificity is unknown.

The assay was immunoSEQ multiplex PCR, and TCRdb's table has in-frame clones only and misses some. The sample contains 70,000 or so clones, 79% of which appear only once. The source is an adult in good health. Sequenced here: peripheral blood, sampled on day 0 of MenACWY control vaccination. The V and J genes are TRBV18 and TRBJ2-7, with TRBD2 matching 7 bases. CDR3 sequence: CASSGGGYEQYF. The CDR3 DNA follows: TGTGCCAGCTCAGGCGGGGGCTACGAGCAGTACTTC.